The clone carrying this T cell receptor (beta chain) was seen at least ten times. Trimming removed 6 bases at V and 2 bases at J, with 17 bases between. This CDR3 has 15 amino acids. Germline V gene lookup returns CDR1 KGHSH and CDR2 LQKENI. The entry originates in a study of regulatory T cells in long-lasting Graves disease. Sample time point: newly diagnosed GD, antithyroid drugs for less than 3 months. The TCR library used RNA extracted from PBMCs. Arm-PCR with iRepertoire HTBI primers amplified the CDR3 regions for these TCR beta libraries. MiXCR was run by TCRdb on the multiplex PCR reads, yielding one entry per CDR3 protein. In the table there are 360,000 or so distinct CDR3 sequences, under 20% of which are singletons. This same sample was also taken into another study, of T cells in Graves' hyperthyroidism and ophthalmopathy. As that report states: The HTBI set primed first-round TCR CDR3 RT-PCR.

The TCR originated in a woman between 18 and 29 years old with Graves disease. V and J are TRBV18 and TRBJ2-7, with D uncertain. The sequencing here drew on peripheral blood mononuclear cells (PBMCs), taken at new diagnosis, from a patient treated with antithyroid drugs. The CDR3 region is CASSLGPTNAYEQYF. The CDR3 DNA sequence: TGTGCCAGCTCCCTCGGGCCGACCAACGCCTACGAGCAGTACTTC. Variable domain in full (rest from reference TRBV18 and TRBJ2-7): NAGVMQNPRHLVRRRGQEARLRCSPMKGHSHVYWYRQLPEEGLKFMVYLQKENIIDESGMPKERFSAEFPKEGPSILRIQQVVRGDSAAYFCASSLGPTNAYEQYFGPGTRLTVT.